This T cell receptor beta chain was sequenced during a study of CD8+ T cells in alopecia areata. Overall study findings and caveats: Scalp clonality decreased significantly with tofacitinib, and so did expanded CD8+ clones among the top 100.

Treatment here: oral pan-JAK inhibitor, 5-10 mg twice daily. TCR sequencing used cDNA made by reverse transcription of extracted RNA. Repertoires were generated with immunoSEQ multiplex PCR, while TCRdb's copy carries only in-frame clones and drops some. The table records 150,000 to 200,000 clones, roughly 70% of them present only once. Of note for this clone: Its antigen remains unknown.

Sequencing used CD4+ T cells sorted from blood, obtained around week 49, from a patient treated with tofacitinib. The TCR was taken from a human donor with alopecia areata.

CDR3 nucleotides: TGCGCCAGCAGCTTGTCGAAAGGGGGAAGCAATGAGCAGTTCTTC. Its protein is CASSLSKGGSNEQFF. V gene TRBV5-1 combines with J gene TRBJ2-1, with a weak D call TRBD1 (6 bases). Trimming took 1 base from V and 6 from J, leaving 14 bases between them. CDR1 and CDR2 (germline): SGHRS, YFSETQ. The CDR3 has 15 residues.